The clone carrying this TCR beta chain was observed a single time. These data come from a study of technical replicates of blood from several donors. V dropped 10 bases and J dropped 4; count of bases not matched to a gene: 9. Germline V lookup: CDR1 MDHEN, CDR2 SYDVKM. The CDR3 contains 13 residues. Profiled with immunoSEQ multiplex PCR; TCRdb holds only in-frame clones, not every one. The table lists some 11,000 clones, approximately 94% of them singletons. The sequence was obtained from a human donor in good health. Sequencing was carried out using PBMCs. J is TRBJ2-7 and V is TRBV28; 8 bases are a match to TRBD1. CDR3 region: CATQTGAPYEQYF. The CDR3 nucleotides read TGTGCCACCCAGACAGGGGCCCCTTACGAGCAGTACTTC.